The present entry profiles one TCR beta chain with its context. Antigen: not known. The data were taken from a study of cytomegalovirus exposure and HLA in healthy donors. Study-wide results and caveats: It was reported that TCR beta sequences correctly inferred the HLA-A and HLA-B alleles for most subjects.

The CDR3 contains 12 residues. V lost 2 bases, J lost 6 bases, and 8 bases lay in between. Germline CDR1 is MNHEY and CDR2 is SVGAGI. The PCR used 60 Vbeta and 13 Jbeta primers. Only in-frame clones appear in the TCRdb table, and some are missing; sequencing was by immunoSEQ multiplex PCR. The sample consists of about 180,000 clones, around 76% of them appearing once. The receptor comes from a woman aged 25 to 45 in good health and CMV-seropositive. The sequenced sample consisted of PBMCs. J is TRBJ2-7 and V is TRBV6-5, with no clear D. CDR3 nucleotide sequence: TGTGCCAGCAGTTACATTGACACCGAGCAGTACTTC. This encodes CASSYIDTEQYF.